This TCR beta chain was profiled in a study of identical twins. CDR3 length: 14 amino acids. Germline values: CDR1 SGHDT, CDR2 YYEEEE. Trimming cost V 4 bases and J 3 bases, with 10 bases left between them. TCRdb ran MiXCR on the 5' RACE reads and lists one entry per CDR3 protein. Among around 530,000 distinct CDR3 sequences listed, roughly 15% were seen once. These data were likewise used in another study, on yellow fever vaccine responses in identical twins.

This sequence joins TRBV5-6 and TRBJ2-2, with D hard to call. The receptor comes from a woman younger than 30 in good health. Sequenced: CD4+ T cells sorted from blood. The CDR3 sequence is CASSTVSYTGELFF. The CDR3, as DNA: TGTGCCAGCAGCACGGTTTCTTACACCGGGGAGCTGTTTTTT.